This T cell receptor (beta chain) is from a study of T-cell memory formation after mild COVID-19. Study information: TCR clusters largely stayed donor specific.

Whole-study findings and limits: Day 15 to 85 contractors were CD4/CD8 balanced; later expanders leaned CD4+.

Germline trimming cut 5 bases from V and 2 bases from J; bases unmatched to any gene: 6. The CDR3 has 14 residues. As regards this clonotype: What it binds is unknown.

Each CDR3 protein gets one entry after TCRdb re-called the 5' RACE reads with MiXCR. The sample consists of 140,000 to 150,000 distinct CDR3 sequences, almost 25% of them appearing once. The J gene is TRBJ2-7, the V gene TRBV12-3 or TRBV12-4; 7 nucleotides agree with TRBD2. The clonotype was recovered from an adult woman who had mild COVID-19 (a few samples of this study predate the infection). Cell type and time point are not known. The sample consisted of PBMCs or a T cell subset sorted from them (not recorded which). The DNA for the CDR3 is TGTGCCAGCAGTGGGAGCGGGACTCCCTACGAGCAGTACTTC. Protein: CASSGSGTPYEQYF.